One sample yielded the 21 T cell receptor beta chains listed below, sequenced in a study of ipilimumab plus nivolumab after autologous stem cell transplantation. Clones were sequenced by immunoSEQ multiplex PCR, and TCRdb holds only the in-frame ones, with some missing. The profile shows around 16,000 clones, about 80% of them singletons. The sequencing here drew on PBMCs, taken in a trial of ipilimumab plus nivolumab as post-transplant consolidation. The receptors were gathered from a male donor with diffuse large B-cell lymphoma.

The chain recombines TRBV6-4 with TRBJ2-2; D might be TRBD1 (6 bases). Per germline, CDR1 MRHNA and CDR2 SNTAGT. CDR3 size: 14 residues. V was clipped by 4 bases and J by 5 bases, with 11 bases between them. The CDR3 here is CASSVKQGTGELFF. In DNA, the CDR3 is TGTGCCAGCAGTGTAAAACAGGGTACCGGGGAGCTGTTTTTT.

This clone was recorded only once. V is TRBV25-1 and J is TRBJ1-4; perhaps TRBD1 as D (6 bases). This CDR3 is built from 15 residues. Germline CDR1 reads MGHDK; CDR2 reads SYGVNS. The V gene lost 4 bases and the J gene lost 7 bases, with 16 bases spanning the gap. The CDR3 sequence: CASSGGGRTAEKLFF. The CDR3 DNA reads TGTGCCAGCAGTGGTGGTGGACGGACAGCTGAAAAACTGTTTTTT.

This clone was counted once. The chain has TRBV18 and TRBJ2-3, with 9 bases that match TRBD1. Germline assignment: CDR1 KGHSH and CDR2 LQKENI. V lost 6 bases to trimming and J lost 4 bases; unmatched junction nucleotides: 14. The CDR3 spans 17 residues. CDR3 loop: CASSPGGQGGRADTQYF. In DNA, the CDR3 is TGTGCCAGCTCGCCTGGGGGACAGGGAGGGCGTGCAGATACGCAGTATTTT.

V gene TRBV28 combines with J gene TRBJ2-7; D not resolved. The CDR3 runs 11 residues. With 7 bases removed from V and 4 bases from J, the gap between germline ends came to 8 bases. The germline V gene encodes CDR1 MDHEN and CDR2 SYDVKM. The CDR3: CASTLGYEQYF. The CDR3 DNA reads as TGTGCCAGCACCCTGGGGTACGAGCAGTACTTC.

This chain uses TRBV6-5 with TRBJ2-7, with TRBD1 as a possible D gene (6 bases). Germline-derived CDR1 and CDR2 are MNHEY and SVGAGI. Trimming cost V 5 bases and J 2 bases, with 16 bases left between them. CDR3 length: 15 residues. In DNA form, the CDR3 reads TGTGCCAGCAGTCCGTCCGGGACACCTACCTACGAGCAGTACTTC. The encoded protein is CASSPSGTPTYEQYF.

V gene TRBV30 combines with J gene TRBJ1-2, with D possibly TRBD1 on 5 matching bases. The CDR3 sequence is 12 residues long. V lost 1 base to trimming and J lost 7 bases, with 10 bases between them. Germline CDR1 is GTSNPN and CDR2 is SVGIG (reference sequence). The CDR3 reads CAWSAVGAGYTF. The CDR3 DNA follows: TGTGCCTGGAGTGCGGTAGGGGCTGGCTACACCTTC.

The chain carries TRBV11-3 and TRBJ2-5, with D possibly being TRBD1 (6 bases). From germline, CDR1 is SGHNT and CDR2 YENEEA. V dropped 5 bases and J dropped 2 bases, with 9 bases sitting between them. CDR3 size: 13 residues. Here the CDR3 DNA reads TGTGCCAGCAGCAAGGGGGAGCAAGAGACCCAGTACTTC. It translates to CASSKGEQETQYF. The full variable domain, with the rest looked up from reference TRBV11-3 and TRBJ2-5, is EAGVVQSPRYKIIEKKQPVAFWCNPISGHNTLYWYLQNLGQGPELLIRYENEEAVDDSQLPKDRFSAERLKGVDSTLKIQPAELGDSAVYLCASSKGEQETQYFGPGTRLLVL.

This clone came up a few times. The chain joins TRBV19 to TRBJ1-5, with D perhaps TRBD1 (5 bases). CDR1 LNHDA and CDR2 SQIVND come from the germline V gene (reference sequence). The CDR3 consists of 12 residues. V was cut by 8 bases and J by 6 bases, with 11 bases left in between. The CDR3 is CASRQGAQPQHF. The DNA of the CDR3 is TGTGCCAGTCGTCAGGGTGCTCAGCCCCAGCATTTT.

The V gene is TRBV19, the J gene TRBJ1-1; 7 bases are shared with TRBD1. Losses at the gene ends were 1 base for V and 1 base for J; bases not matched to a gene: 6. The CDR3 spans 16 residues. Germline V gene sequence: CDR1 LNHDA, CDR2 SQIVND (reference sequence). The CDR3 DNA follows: TGTGCCAGTAGTATAGGAGACAGGGCTCCGAACACTGAAGCTTTCTTT. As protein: CASSIGDRAPNTEAFF.

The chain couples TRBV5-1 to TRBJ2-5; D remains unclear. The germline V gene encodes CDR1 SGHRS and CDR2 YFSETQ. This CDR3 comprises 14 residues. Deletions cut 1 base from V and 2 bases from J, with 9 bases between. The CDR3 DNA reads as TGCGCCAGCAGCTTGACGGCAGCTCAAGAGACCCAGTACTTC. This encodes CASSLTAAQETQYF.

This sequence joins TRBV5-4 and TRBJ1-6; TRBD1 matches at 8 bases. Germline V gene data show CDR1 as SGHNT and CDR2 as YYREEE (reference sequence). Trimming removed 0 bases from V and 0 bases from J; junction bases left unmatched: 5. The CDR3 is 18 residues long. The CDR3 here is CASSLGTGKSSYNSPLHF. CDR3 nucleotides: TGTGCCAGCAGCTTGGGGACAGGGAAGAGCTCCTATAATTCACCCCTCCACTTT. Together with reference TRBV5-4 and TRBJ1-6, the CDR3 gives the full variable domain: ETGVTQSPTHLIKTRGQQVTLRCSSQSGHNTVSWYQQALGQGPQFIFQYYREEENGRGNFPPRFSGLQFPNYSSELNVNALELDDSALYLCASSLGTGKSSYNSPLHFGNGTRLTVT.

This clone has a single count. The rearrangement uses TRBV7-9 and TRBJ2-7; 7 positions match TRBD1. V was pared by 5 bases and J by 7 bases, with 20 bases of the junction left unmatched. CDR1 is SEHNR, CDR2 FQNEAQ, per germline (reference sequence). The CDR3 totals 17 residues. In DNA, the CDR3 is TGTGCCAGCAGCCAAGACGGGTTCGGGGACAGTTATGAGGAGCAGTACTTC. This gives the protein CASSQDGFGDSYEEQYF. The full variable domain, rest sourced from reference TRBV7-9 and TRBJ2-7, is DTGVSQNPRHKITKRGQNVTFRCDPISEHNRLYWYRQTLGQGPEFLTYFQNEAQLEKSRLLSDRFSAERPKGSFSTLEIQRTEQGDSAMYLCASSQDGFGDSYEEQYFGPGTRLTVT.

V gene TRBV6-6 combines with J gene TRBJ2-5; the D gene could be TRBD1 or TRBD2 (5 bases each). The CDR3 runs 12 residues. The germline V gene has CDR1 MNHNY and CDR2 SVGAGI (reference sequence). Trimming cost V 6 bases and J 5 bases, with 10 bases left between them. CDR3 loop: CASRTGGETQYF. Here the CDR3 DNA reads TGTGCCAGCAGAACAGGCGGGGAGACCCAGTACTTC.

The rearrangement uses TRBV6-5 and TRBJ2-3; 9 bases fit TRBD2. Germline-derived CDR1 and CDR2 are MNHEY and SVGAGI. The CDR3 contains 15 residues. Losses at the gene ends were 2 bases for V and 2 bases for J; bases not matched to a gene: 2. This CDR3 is CASSYMGLATDTQYF. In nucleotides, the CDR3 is TGTGCCAGCAGTTACATGGGACTAGCCACAGATACGCAGTATTTT.

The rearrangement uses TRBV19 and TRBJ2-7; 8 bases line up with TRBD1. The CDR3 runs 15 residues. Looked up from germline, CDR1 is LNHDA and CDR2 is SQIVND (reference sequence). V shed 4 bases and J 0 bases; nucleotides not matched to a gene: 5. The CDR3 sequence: CASSTPGQASYEQYF. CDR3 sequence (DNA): TGTGCCAGTAGTACACCGGGACAGGCCTCCTACGAGCAGTACTTC.

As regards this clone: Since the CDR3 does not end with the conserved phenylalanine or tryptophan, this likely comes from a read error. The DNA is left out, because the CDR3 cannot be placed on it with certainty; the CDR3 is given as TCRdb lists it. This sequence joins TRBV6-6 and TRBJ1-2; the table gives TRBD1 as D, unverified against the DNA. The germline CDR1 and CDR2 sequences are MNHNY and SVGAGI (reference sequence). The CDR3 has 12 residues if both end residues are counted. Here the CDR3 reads CASSFSLRTVRL.

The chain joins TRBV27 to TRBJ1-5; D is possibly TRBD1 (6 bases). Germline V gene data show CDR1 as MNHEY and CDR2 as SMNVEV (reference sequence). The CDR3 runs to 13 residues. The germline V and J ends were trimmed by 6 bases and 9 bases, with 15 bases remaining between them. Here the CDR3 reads CASSTGTNGPQHF. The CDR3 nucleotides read TGTGCCAGCAGCACCGGGACAAATGGGCCCCAGCATTTT.

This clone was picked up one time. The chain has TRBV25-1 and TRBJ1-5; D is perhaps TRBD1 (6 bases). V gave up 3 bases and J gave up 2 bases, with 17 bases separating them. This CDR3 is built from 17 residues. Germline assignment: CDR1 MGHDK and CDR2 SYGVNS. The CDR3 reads CASSDTTRGHRNQPQHF. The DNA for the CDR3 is TGTGCCAGCAGTGATACCACCCGGGGACACCGCAATCAGCCCCAGCATTTT.

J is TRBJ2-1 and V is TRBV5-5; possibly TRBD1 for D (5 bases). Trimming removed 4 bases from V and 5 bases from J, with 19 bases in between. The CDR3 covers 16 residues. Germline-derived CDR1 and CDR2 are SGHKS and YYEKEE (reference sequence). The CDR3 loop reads CASSVPKGLYDNEQFF. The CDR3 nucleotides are TGTGCCAGCAGCGTCCCAAAGGGGCTATACGACAATGAGCAGTTCTTC.

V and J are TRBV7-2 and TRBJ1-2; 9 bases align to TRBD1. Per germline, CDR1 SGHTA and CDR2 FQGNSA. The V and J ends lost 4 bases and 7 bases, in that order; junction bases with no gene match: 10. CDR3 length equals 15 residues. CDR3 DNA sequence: TGTGCCAGCAGCTCCATGGACAGGGGAGGGGGTGGCTACACCTTC. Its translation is CASSSMDRGGGGYTF. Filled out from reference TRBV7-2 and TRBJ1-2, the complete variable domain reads GAGVSQSPSNKVTEKGKDVELRCDPISGHTALYWYRQSLGQGLEFLIYFQGNSAPDKSGLPSDRFSAERTGGSVSTLTIQRTQQEDSAVYLCASSSMDRGGGGYTFGSGTRLTVV.

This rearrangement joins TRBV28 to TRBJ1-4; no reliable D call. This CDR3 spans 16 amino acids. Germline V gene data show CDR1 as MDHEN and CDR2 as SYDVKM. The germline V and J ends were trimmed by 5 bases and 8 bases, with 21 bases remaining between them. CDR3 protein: CASSPLGGKRNEKLFF. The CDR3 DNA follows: TGTGCCAGCAGTCCGCTGGGAGGGAAACGGAACGAAAAACTGTTTTTT. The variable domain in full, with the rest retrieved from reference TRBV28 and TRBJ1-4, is DVKVTQSSRYLVKRTGEKVFLECVQDMDHENMFWYRQDPGLGLRLIYFSYDVKMKEKGDIPEGYSVSREKKERFSLILESASTNQTSMYLCASSPLGGKRNEKLFFGSGTQLSVL.